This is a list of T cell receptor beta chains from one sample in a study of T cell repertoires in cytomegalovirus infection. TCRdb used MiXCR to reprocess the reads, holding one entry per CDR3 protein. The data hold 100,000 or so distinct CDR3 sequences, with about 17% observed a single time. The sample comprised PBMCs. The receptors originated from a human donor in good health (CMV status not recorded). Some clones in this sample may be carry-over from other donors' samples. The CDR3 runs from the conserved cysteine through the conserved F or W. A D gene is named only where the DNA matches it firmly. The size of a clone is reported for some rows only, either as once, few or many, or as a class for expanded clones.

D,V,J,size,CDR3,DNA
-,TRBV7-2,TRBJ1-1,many,CASSLESSRPRAFF,TGTGCCAGCAGCTTAGAATCGTCTCGGCCGAGAGCTTTCTTT
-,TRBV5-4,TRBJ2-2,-,CASSSPWSAGELFF,TGTGCCAGCAGCTCCCCGTGGAGCGCCGGGGAGCTGTTTTTT
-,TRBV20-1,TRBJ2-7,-,CSARKDTSYEQYF,TGCAGTGCTAGAAAGGATACTTCCTACGAGCAGTACTTC
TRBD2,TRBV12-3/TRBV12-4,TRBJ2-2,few,CAIPFGTSGGSNTGELFF,TGTGCCATACCGTTCGGGACTAGCGGGGGATCGAACACCGGGGAGCTGTTTTTT
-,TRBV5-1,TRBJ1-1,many,CASSREGTTNTEAFF,TGCGCCAGCAGCCGTGAGGGGACGACGAACACTGAAGCTTTCTTT
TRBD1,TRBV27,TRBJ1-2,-,CASSLFSTGDYGYTF,TGTGCCAGCAGTTTATTCTCAACAGGGGACTATGGCTACACCTTC
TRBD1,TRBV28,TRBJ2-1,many,CASSLSGTAYNEQFF,TGTGCCAGCAGTCTATCCGGGACAGCTTACAATGAGCAGTTCTTC
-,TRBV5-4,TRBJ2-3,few,CASSLDGFQDTQYF,TGTGCCAGCAGCTTGGACGGGTTTCAAGATACGCAGTATTTT
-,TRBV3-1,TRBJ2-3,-,CASSQDRGRTYDTQYF,TGTGCCAGCAGCCAAGATCGGGGTCGTACCTATGATACGCAGTATTTT
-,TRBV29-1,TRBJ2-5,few,CSVDSELGETQYF,TGCAGCGTTGACTCGGAGTTGGGGGAGACCCAGTACTTC
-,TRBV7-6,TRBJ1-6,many,CASSLGGQGGSLNSPLHF,TGTGCCAGCAGCTTAGGGGGGCAGGGAGGGAGTCTGAATTCACCCCTCCACTTT
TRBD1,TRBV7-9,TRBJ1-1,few,CASSYGRDRGEAFF,TGTGCCAGCAGCTACGGCCGGGACAGGGGGGAAGCTTTCTTT
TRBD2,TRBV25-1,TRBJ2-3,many,CASSESDPAGGSTDTQYF,TGTGCCAGCAGTGAATCCGATCCAGCGGGGGGAAGCACAGATACGCAGTATTTT
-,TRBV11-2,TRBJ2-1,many,CASSQRGGPYNEQFF,TGTGCCAGCAGCCAAAGGGGGGGGCCCTACAATGAGCAGTTCTTC